Shown below are 10 T cell receptor beta chains from a single sample sequenced in a study of blood T cell repertoires in COVID-19. The method was immunoSEQ multiplex PCR; TCRdb's version includes in-frame clones alone and lacks a portion of them. The data hold about 240,000 clones, with approximately 86% observed a single time. Material: peripheral blood. The receptors were sampled from a man in his 60s who had recovered from COVID-19.

The CDR3 loop reads CAGKGGSSTDTQYF. In nucleotides, the CDR3 is TGTGCCGGTAAAGGGGGATCTAGCACAGATACGCAGTATTTT. The chain links TRBV30 to TRBJ2-3; D perhaps matches TRBD1 (6 bases). Germline V lookup: CDR1 GTSNPN, CDR2 SVGIG (reference sequence). V was cut by 8 bases and J by 0 bases, with 15 bases left in between. This CDR3 region has 14 residues. Together with reference TRBV30 and TRBJ2-3, the CDR3 gives the full variable domain: SQTIHQWPATLVQPVGSPLSLECTVEGTSNPNLYWYRQAAGRGLQLLFYSVGIGQISSEVPQNLSASRPQDRQFILSSKKLLLSDSGFYLCAGKGGSSTDTQYFGPGTRLTVL.

This clone was detected once. The chain uses TRBV6-6 and TRBJ1-6, with TRBD1 as a possible D gene (6 bases). Germline values: CDR1 MNHNY, CDR2 SVGAGI (reference sequence). Trimming stripped 8 bases from V and 9 bases from J, with 17 bases between. This CDR3 is built from 14 residues. CDR3 DNA: TGTGCCAGCCGTAGGTTACAGGGAGTTTCACCCCTCCACTTT. It translates to CASRRLQGVSPLHF.

The rearrangement links TRBV5-1 to TRBJ2-3; tentative D call: TRBD1 (6 bases). Between the trimmed V and J ends, which lost 0 bases and 2 bases, there was a span of 10 bases. Germline V gives CDR1 SGHRS, CDR2 YFSETQ. The CDR3 spans 15 residues. CDR3: CASSLAGQFTDTQYF. In DNA form, the CDR3 reads TGCGCCAGCAGCTTGGCCGGACAGTTCACAGATACGCAGTATTTT. Full variable domain (missing parts from reference TRBV5-1 and TRBJ2-3): KAGVTQTPRYLIKTRGQQVTLSCSPISGHRSVSWYQQTPGQGLQFLFEYFSETQRNKGNFPGRFSGRQFSNSRSEMNVSTLELGDSALYLCASSLAGQFTDTQYFGPGTRLTVL.

The chain recombines TRBV24-1 with TRBJ2-3; tentative D call: TRBD2 (6 bases). The germline V gene has CDR1 KGHDR and CDR2 SFDVKD. The CDR3 runs 13 residues. Trimming cost V 6 bases and J 8 bases, with 14 bases left between them. CDR3 region: CATSLEGRGTQYF. DNA for the CDR3: TGTGCCACCAGTTTGGAGGGAAGGGGTACGCAGTATTTT.

The genes are TRBV6-5 and TRBJ2-3, with 10 bases identical to TRBD2. The germline CDR1 and CDR2 sequences are MNHEY and SVGAGI. The V gene end was trimmed by 8 bases and the J gene end by 7 bases; junction bases not matched to a gene: 9. This CDR3 is 14 amino acids long. CDR3: CASLLKRGGYTQYF. Here the CDR3 DNA reads TGTGCCAGCTTACTCAAGCGGGGGGGCTATACGCAGTATTTT.

The rearrangement links TRBV5-8 to TRBJ1-1; D possibly corresponds to TRBD1 (5 bases). CDR1 is SGHTS and CDR2 is YDEGEE in the germline V gene. CDR3 size: 13 residues. V was pared by 4 bases and J by 4 bases, with 11 bases between. Here the CDR3 DNA reads TGTGCCAGCAGCCCGCAAGGGGCCACTGAAGCTTTCTTT. This encodes CASSPQGATEAFF.

This rearrangement joins TRBV30 to TRBJ1-2; 8 nucleotides agree with TRBD1. The CDR3 extends over 13 amino acids. J lost 6 bases, V lost 2 bases, and 5 bases had no gene match. Germline lookup yields CDR1 GTSNPN and CDR2 SVGIG (reference sequence). The CDR3 sequence: CAWSLGQVNGYTF. Written as DNA, the CDR3 is TGTGCCTGGAGTTTGGGACAGGTGAATGGCTACACCTTC.

Only one count was recorded for this clone. This chain links TRBV3-1 (or the pseudogene TRBV3-2) with TRBJ2-1; TRBD1 agrees at 10 bases. J lost 5 bases, V lost 6 bases, and 4 bases had no gene match. Per the germline V gene, CDR1 is LGHDT and CDR2 is YNNKEL (reference sequence). The CDR3 length is 14 residues. The CDR3 nucleotides are TGTGCCAGCAGTCACGGGACAGGGGACAATGAGCAGTTCTTC. This encodes CASSHGTGDNEQFF.

The chain is built from TRBV10-3 and TRBJ2-3; TRBD2 matches 10 bases. With 10 bases clipped from V and 0 bases from J, the junction kept 7 bases outside the gene matches. CDR1 and CDR2 from the germline V gene are ENHRY and SYGVKD. This CDR3 region has 15 residues. CDR3 amino acids: CATAFSGGSTDTQYF. The CDR3 DNA reads TGTGCCACCGCCTTTAGCGGGGGGAGCACAGATACGCAGTATTTT.

The chain links TRBV18 to TRBJ2-4; D perhaps matches TRBD1 (6 bases). The V end was cut by 6 bases, the J end by 9 bases, with 18 bases between. Germline V CDR1 and CDR2: KGHSH, LQKENI. This CDR3 spans 14 amino acids. CDR3 loop: CASSHRVIPPIQYF. As DNA, the CDR3 is TGTGCCAGCTCCCACAGGGTGATCCCTCCCATTCAGTACTTC.